This T cell receptor beta chain was identified in a study of blood T cells in healthy people across ages. It was with a sample-barcoded 5' primer and a J-beta primer mix that a second PCR of roughly 6 to 12 cycles was run. Unique molecular identifiers of 12 random nucleotides labeled each cDNA. TCRdb reanalysed the 5' RACE reads using MiXCR and keeps one entry per CDR3 protein. The table lists around 1.7 million distinct CDR3 sequences, over 25% of them singletons, with about 7.7% in the top ten. The CDR3 consists of 13 residues. The ends were cut back, 2 bases at V and 4 bases at J, with 8 bases in the middle. CDR1 SEHNR and CDR2 FQNEAQ come from the germline V gene (reference sequence). Only a few counts were recorded for this clonotype.

The chain employs TRBV7-9 and TRBJ1-1; D uncertain. This TCR came from a woman in her 30s in good health. The sequencing sample was made of blood. In nucleotides, the CDR3 is TGTGCCAGCAGCTTAAATGGAGTCACTGAAGCTTTCTTT. It is translated as CASSLNGVTEAFF.